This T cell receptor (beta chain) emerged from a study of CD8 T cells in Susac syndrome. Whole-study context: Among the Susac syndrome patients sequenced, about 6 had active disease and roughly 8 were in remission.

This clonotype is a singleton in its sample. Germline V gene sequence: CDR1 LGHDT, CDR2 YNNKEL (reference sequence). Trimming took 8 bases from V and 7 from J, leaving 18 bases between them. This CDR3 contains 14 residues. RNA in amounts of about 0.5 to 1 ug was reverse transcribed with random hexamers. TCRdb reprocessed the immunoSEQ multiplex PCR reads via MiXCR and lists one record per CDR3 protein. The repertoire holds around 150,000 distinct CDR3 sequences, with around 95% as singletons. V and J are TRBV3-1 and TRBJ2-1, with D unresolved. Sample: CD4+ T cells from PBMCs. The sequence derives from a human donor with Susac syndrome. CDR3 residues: CASASGPGLNEQFF. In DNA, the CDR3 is TGTGCCAGCGCCTCAGGTCCTGGTTTGAATGAGCAGTTCTTC.